The rows below give T cell receptor beta chains drawn from one sample of a study of CD8 T cells in Susac syndrome. TCRdb processed the immunoSEQ multiplex PCR reads anew with MiXCR; each CDR3 protein has one entry. The data show some 300,000 distinct CDR3 sequences, 70% to 90% seen once. Material for sequencing was CD8+ T cells from PBMCs. All receptors derive from a human donor with multiple sclerosis. The CDR3 runs from the conserved cysteine through the conserved F or W. A D gene is named only where the DNA matches it firmly. Only some rows state a clone size, as once, few, many or a class for expanded clones.

D	V	size	length	J	CDR3	DNA
.	TRBV21-1	.	13	TRBJ1-5	CASSKRCYQPQHF	TGTGCCAGCAGCAAAAGGTGCTATCAGCCCCAGCATTTT
.	TRBV27	.	13	TRBJ2-2	CASTNGLTGELFF	TGTGCCAGCACCAACGGGCTGACCGGGGAGCTGTTTTTT
TRBD2	TRBV6-2/TRBV6-3	.	17	TRBJ2-5	CASIHTLTSGYQETQYF	TGTGCCAGCATCCACACGCTGACTAGCGGGTACCAAGAGACCCAGTACTTC
.	TRBV28	.	15	TRBJ2-1	CASRPNEGLGNEQFF	TGTGCCAGCAGGCCAAATGAGGGACTGGGCAATGAGCAGTTCTTC
.	TRBV7-2	few	13	TRBJ1-1	CASSFSDNTEAFF	TGTGCCAGCAGTTTCTCCGATAACACTGAAGCTTTCTTT
.	TRBV6-2/TRBV6-3	.	14	TRBJ1-5	CASSYLDSNQPQHF	TGTGCCAGCAGTTATCTGGACAGCAATCAGCCCCAGCATTTT
.	TRBV3-1	.	15	TRBJ2-1	CASSPTPSSYNEQFF	TGTGCCAGCAGCCCCACTCCAAGCTCCTACAATGAGCAGTTCTTC
.	TRBV9	.	13	TRBJ1-2	CASSDGWEVGYTF	TGTGCCAGCAGCGATGGATGGGAAGTCGGCTACACCTTC
.	TRBV20-1	.	13	TRBJ1-5	CSAGRRVEQPQHF	TGCAGTGCCGGAAGGAGGGTGGAGCAGCCCCAGCATTTT
TRBD2	TRBV6-2/TRBV6-3	once	11	TRBJ2-7	CASSHGTSTNF	TGTGCCAGCAGCCACGGGACTAGCACTAACTTC
.	TRBV7-2	.	15	TRBJ1-2	CASSLGFGTDYGYTF	TGTGCCAGCAGCTTAGGATTTGGGACGGATTATGGCTACACCTTC
.	TRBV28	.	17	TRBJ1-4	CASSLQTRQGGNENLFF	TGTGCCAGCAGTTTACAAACTCGGCAGGGTGGTAATGAAAACCTGTTTTTT